One TCR beta chain is described in this entry. Which antigen it targets is not known. It has no much larger one-base neighbor in the sample; base qualities were not kept. This specimen belongs to a study of T cell changes during pregnancy in multiple sclerosis (dated by TCRdb to the late 2010s). Regarding the study in general: The study examined how the T cell repertoire changed over the course of pregnancy in women with multiple sclerosis.

CDR1 and CDR2 were assigned from the germline V gene as SGHDT and YYEEEE. V lost 0 bases and J lost 0 bases, and the count of bases not matched to a germline gene is 7. Counted from cysteine to phenylalanine, this CDR3 has 17 amino acids. The kept DNA is CDR3 alone, 51 bases in frame from the first base. Libraries were built with the immunoSEQ multiplex PCR assay. In TCRdb, the immuneACCESS table is reduced to in-frame sequences with V and J assigned. These tables do not hold every clone; where another copy was compared, an unresolved V gene accounts for under half, and the others remain unexplained. The sample profile shows around 19,000 clones; more than 75% of them were found once. Jointly, the top ten make up approximately 12% of the sample.

This receptor chain uses TRBV5-6 and TRBJ2-7, with TRBD1 matching 9 junction bases. The receptor comes from a female donor in good health, enrolled as a control in a pregnancy study. The sample was CD8+ T cells from peripheral blood mononuclear cells, taken in the third trimester of pregnancy. The CDR3 region has the sequence CASSLATGGLSSYEQYF. The nucleotides are TGTGCCAGCAGCTTGGCCACAGGGGGCTTAAGCTCCTACGAGCAGTACTTC.